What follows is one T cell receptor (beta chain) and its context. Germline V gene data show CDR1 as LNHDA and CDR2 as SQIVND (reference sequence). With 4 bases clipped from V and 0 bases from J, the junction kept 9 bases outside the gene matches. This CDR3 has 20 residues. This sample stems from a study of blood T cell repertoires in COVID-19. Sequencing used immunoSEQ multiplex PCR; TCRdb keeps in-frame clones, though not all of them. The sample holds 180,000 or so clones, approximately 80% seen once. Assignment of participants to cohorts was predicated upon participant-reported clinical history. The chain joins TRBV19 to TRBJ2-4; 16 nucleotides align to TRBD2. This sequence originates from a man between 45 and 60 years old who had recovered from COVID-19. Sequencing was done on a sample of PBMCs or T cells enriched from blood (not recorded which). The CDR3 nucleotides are TGTGCCAGTAGTACGGGACTAGCGGGAGGGCCGGGGTTAGCCAAAAACATTCAGTACTTC. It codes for CASSTGLAGGPGLAKNIQYF.